The clone carrying this T cell receptor (beta chain) was seen just once. Its antigen is not identified. Produced via immunoSEQ multiplex PCR; TCRdb's table is partial and in-frame only. Of 86,000 or so clones listed, roughly 96% are singletons. The data stem from a study of human thymus T cells. V shed 2 bases and J shed 0 bases, with 11 bases lying between them. This CDR3 is built from 15 residues. In germline, CDR1 is SGHTA, CDR2 FQGTGA. Resections that were taken during corrective heart surgery supplied the thymus tissue. The donors were infants in Finland with congenital heart defects, otherwise immunologically healthy. Study conclusions and caveats: Seemingly biased V and J gene usage marked thymic and blood repertoires. Reports from related research described highly overlapping thymic repertoires among unrelated individuals.

Sequenced sample: thymus tissue. J is TRBJ2-7 and V is TRBV7-3; tentatively, D is TRBD2 (6 bases). The TCR was taken from a boy younger than two with a congenital heart defect but otherwise immunologically healthy. CDR3 amino acids: CASSLGASDSYEQYF. CDR3 in DNA: TGTGCCAGCAGCTTAGGAGCTAGCGACTCCTACGAGCAGTACTTC.